Each of the 30 T cell receptor beta chains below was sequenced from the same sample in a study of early T cells in non-severe SARS-CoV-2 infection. TCRdb re-analysed the 5' RACE reads in MiXCR, keeping a single row per CDR3 protein. In the table there are roughly 64,000 distinct CDR3 sequences, 11% of which are singletons. Sequencing used whole blood, obtained at baseline. These TCRs come from an adult who was a healthcare worker with PCR-confirmed SARS-CoV-2 infection or an uninfected control (not recorded which).

This chain joins TRBV6-5 and TRBJ1-1; 9 bases align to TRBD1. The CDR3 has 14 amino acids. Germline loops: CDR1 MNHEY, CDR2 SVGAGI. J was trimmed by 6 bases and V by 5 bases; bases with no gene match: 7. The CDR3 DNA reads TGTGCCAGCAGTAAACAGGGGGCTGGCGCTGAAGCTTTCTTT. This codes for CASSKQGAGAEAFF.

This clonotype was observed many times. V is TRBV15 and J is TRBJ2-3, with 11 bases that match TRBD1. V lost 5 bases to trimming and J lost 4 bases; unmatched junction nucleotides: 2. Germline-derived CDR1 and CDR2 are LNHNV and YYDKDF (reference sequence). CDR3 length: 14 amino acids. This CDR3 reads CATSGQGASDTQYF. DNA of the CDR3: TGTGCCACCAGCGGACAGGGGGCCTCAGATACGCAGTATTTT.

This clonotype was counted between two and nine times. The rearrangement joins TRBV10-3 to TRBJ2-5; TRBD2 aligns across 8 bases. The germline CDR1 and CDR2 sequences are ENHRY and SYGVKD. This CDR3 is 15 amino acids long. V dropped 0 bases and J dropped 5; count of bases not matched to a gene: 5. CDR3 sequence (DNA): TGTGCCATCAGTGAGTCAGCGGGGGCTGGGGAGACCCAGTACTTC. Its translation: CAISESAGAGETQYF.

V gene TRBV6-6 combines with J gene TRBJ2-7, with D possibly matching TRBD1 (6 bases). There are 14 residues in the CDR3. Germline CDR1 and CDR2: MNHNY and SVGAGI (reference sequence). V lost 7 bases and J 6 bases, leaving 19 bases between the germline ends. The CDR3 nucleotides read TGTGCCAGCAAACCGGGACACACTGGGAGCGAGCAGTACTTC. Protein: CASKPGHTGSEQYF.

The rearrangement uses TRBV7-6 and TRBJ2-1; D is tentatively TRBD1 or TRBD2 (6 bases each). The CDR3 contains 14 residues. Germline V gene sequence: CDR1 SGHVS, CDR2 FNYEAQ. V lost 0 bases and J 5 bases, leaving 8 bases between the germline ends. This chain's CDR3 is CASSLAGGHNEQFF. DNA for the CDR3: TGTGCCAGCAGCTTAGCGGGGGGCCACAATGAGCAGTTCTTC.

This clonotype was counted between two and nine times. The chain uses TRBV4-3 and TRBJ1-1, with TRBD1 matching 7 bases. Germline V gene data show CDR1 as LGHNA and CDR2 as YSLEER. The V segment lost 1 base and the J segment 5 bases; nucleotides outside the gene matches: 7. The CDR3 spans 15 residues. The DNA of the CDR3 is TGCGCCAGCAGCCAAGTATCAGGGGGAAGAACTGAAGCTTTCTTT. It codes for CASSQVSGGRTEAFF.

This clonotype was detected a few times. This sequence joins TRBV9 and TRBJ1-1; 8 nucleotides match TRBD1. CDR1 SGDLS and CDR2 YYNGEE come from the germline V gene. V dropped 3 bases and J dropped 5; count of bases not matched to a gene: 6. The CDR3 totals 14 residues. CDR3 region: CASSARTGKTEAFF. The CDR3 bases are TGTGCCAGCAGCGCGCGGACAGGGAAAACTGAAGCTTTCTTT.

The chain recombines TRBV11-2 with TRBJ1-6; possibly TRBD1 for D (6 bases). CDR3 length: 14 residues. Trimming left V 2 bases short and J 6 bases short, with 8 bases between. From germline, CDR1 is SGHAT and CDR2 FQNNGV. The CDR3 reads CASSLQGLNSPLHF. In DNA, the CDR3 is TGTGCCAGCAGCTTACAGGGGCTTAATTCACCCCTCCACTTT.

The V call is TRBV14, the J call TRBJ2-3, with 8 bases matching TRBD2. The CDR3 is 16 amino acids. From germline, CDR1 is SGHDN and CDR2 FVKESK. Losses at the gene ends were 4 bases for V and 0 bases for J; bases not matched to a gene: 6. The CDR3: CASSPRRGASTDTQYF. Here the CDR3 DNA reads TGTGCCAGCAGCCCGCGGCGGGGGGCGAGCACAGATACGCAGTATTTT.

This clonotype was observed many times. The V gene is TRBV3-1, the J gene TRBJ2-1; D remains ambiguous. This CDR3 comprises 14 residues. CDR1 and CDR2 (germline): LGHDT, YNNKEL (reference sequence). The V end lost 0 bases, the J end lost 5 bases, and 8 bases lay between the germline ends. The CDR3 reads CASSQDSPNNEQFF. CDR3 in DNA: TGTGCCAGCAGCCAAGATTCACCGAACAATGAGCAGTTCTTC.

This clonotype was detected only a few times. The rearrangement uses TRBV20-1 and TRBJ1-2; D is perhaps TRBD1 (5 bases). Trimming took 3 bases from V and 4 from J, leaving 12 bases between them. This CDR3 contains 13 residues. The germline CDR1 and CDR2 sequences are DFQATT and SNEGSKA (reference sequence). The CDR3 nucleotides are TGCAGTGCTAGCGACAGAACCAGCTATGGCTACACCTTC. This gives the protein CSASDRTSYGYTF.

This chain uses TRBV11-2 with TRBJ2-7; no firm D call. This CDR3 comprises 16 residues. The germline V gene has CDR1 SGHAT and CDR2 FQNNGV. V lost 5 bases, J lost 4 bases, and 21 bases lay in between. The CDR3 region has the DNA TGTGCCAGCAGCCTACCGTTGACCCCTTCACCATACGAGCAGTACTTC. This sequence encodes CASSLPLTPSPYEQYF.

Many counts were recorded for this clonotype. The chain uses TRBV20-1 and TRBJ1-1; 7 nucleotides match TRBD1. The CDR3 totals 15 residues. V gave up 5 bases and J gave up 8 bases; unmatched junction bases: 17. The germline V gene has CDR1 DFQATT and CDR2 SNEGSKA (reference sequence). In DNA, the CDR3 is TGCAGTGCTCTACCAGCCGGGACAGAGACCAGGGAAGCTTTCTTT. This sequence encodes CSALPAGTETREAFF.

This clonotype has a count of ten or more. The genes are TRBV6-1 and TRBJ1-1; D perhaps matches TRBD1 (6 bases). The CDR3 has 13 amino acids. Trimming shortened V by 4 bases and J by 1 base, and 7 bases separated the two germline ends. CDR1 MNHNS and CDR2 SASEGT come from the germline V gene. CDR3 bases: TGTGCCAGCAGTGTACAGGGGAACACTGAAGCTTTCTTT. Protein sequence: CASSVQGNTEAFF.

CDR3 nucleotide sequence: TGTGCCAGCAGTGATAGCGGGGGCGGCACAGATACGCAGTATTTT. The encoded protein is CASSDSGGGTDTQYF. The chain uses TRBV6-4 and TRBJ2-3; TRBD2 matches at 9 bases. The CDR3 runs 15 residues. The germline CDR1 and CDR2 sequences are MRHNA and SNTAGT. V lost 3 bases and J lost 1; bases outside the gene matches: 2.

This chain uses TRBV5-6 with TRBJ2-1; no definite D call. V shed 1 base and J shed 3 bases, with 14 bases lying between them. Germline CDR1 and CDR2: SGHDT and YYEEEE. The length of the CDR3 is 16 residues. The CDR3 sequence is CASSLIVSLSYNEQFF. CDR3 DNA sequence: TGTGCCAGCAGCTTGATCGTGTCTTTAAGCTACAATGAGCAGTTCTTC.

This clonotype came up many times. The J gene is TRBJ2-3, the V gene TRBV6-5; no clear D gene. Germline CDR1 is MNHEY and CDR2 is SVGAGI. With 2 bases removed from V and 2 bases from J, the gap between germline ends came to 11 bases. The CDR3 consists of 15 residues. The CDR3 DNA sequence: TGTGCCAGCAGTTACAGGCGCGCCGACACAGATACGCAGTATTTT. Protein sequence: CASSYRRADTDTQYF.

The V and J genes are TRBV20-1 and TRBJ2-7, with D maybe TRBD2 (5 bases). The CDR3 totals 15 residues. Trimming removed 3 bases at V and 0 bases at J, with 15 bases between. Looked up from germline, CDR1 is DFQATT and CDR2 is SNEGSKA (reference sequence). CDR3 region: CSARALRVDSYEQYF. The CDR3 bases are TGCAGTGCTAGGGCTCTGCGGGTGGACTCCTACGAGCAGTACTTC.

This clonotype came up many times. V usage is TRBV12-3 or TRBV12-4 and J usage is TRBJ1-1; D not certain. The CDR3 contains 13 residues. V was pared by 1 base and J by 4 bases, with 7 bases between. CDR3: CASSLGPSTEAFF. The CDR3 DNA is TGTGCCAGCAGTTTAGGCCCGAGCACTGAAGCTTTCTTT.

This clonotype showed up just a few times. The V gene is TRBV7-2, the J gene TRBJ2-5, with 7 bases identical to TRBD1. There are 15 residues in the CDR3. V shed 7 bases and J 5 bases; nucleotides not matched to a gene: 13. Germline assignment: CDR1 SGHTA and CDR2 FQGNSA. CDR3 amino acids: CASKKWTGPAETQYF. The CDR3 nucleotides are TGTGCCAGCAAAAAATGGACAGGTCCCGCGGAGACCCAGTACTTC.

This clonotype has only a few counts. The CDR3 sequence is CASSSGTGDTGELFF. The CDR3 DNA reads TGCGCCAGCAGCTCCGGGACAGGAGACACCGGGGAGCTGTTTTTT. The gene calls are TRBV5-1 and TRBJ2-2; TRBD1 agrees at 8 bases. The CDR3 length is 15 residues. Germline V lookup: CDR1 SGHRS, CDR2 YFSETQ. V was clipped by 3 bases and J by 3 bases; unmatched bases: 4.

This clonotype was seen only a few times. The chain uses TRBV7-9 and TRBJ2-7; weak D call: TRBD2 (6 bases). Germline V gives CDR1 SEHNR, CDR2 FQNEAQ (reference sequence). This CDR3 spans 14 amino acids. Trimming shortened V by 5 bases and J by 0 bases, and 11 bases separated the two germline ends. CDR3 bases: TGTGCCAGCAGCGGACCCGGGAGCTCCTACGAGCAGTACTTC. Encoded protein: CASSGPGSSYEQYF.

The chain uses TRBV6-2 or TRBV6-3 and TRBJ2-5; tentative D call: TRBD2 (6 bases). The CDR3 runs to 15 residues. Germline V lookup: CDR1 MNHEY, CDR2 SVGEGT. V shed 6 bases and J shed 5 bases, with 19 bases lying between them. The CDR3 sequence: CASSGSGVLRETQYF. The CDR3 nucleotides are TGTGCCAGCAGCGGTTCGGGGGTTCTCAGGGAGACCCAGTACTTC.

The chain is built from TRBV19 and TRBJ2-6; the D gene is possibly TRBD1 (5 bases). The CDR3 has 15 residues. V dropped 6 bases and J dropped 2 bases, with 11 bases sitting between them. Germline CDR1 and CDR2: LNHDA and SQIVND (reference sequence). This CDR3 is CASSTQGTGANVLTF. The CDR3 DNA reads as TGTGCCAGTAGCACCCAGGGAACTGGGGCCAACGTCCTGACTTTC.

The sample holds a few counts of this clonotype. The J gene is TRBJ2-3, the V gene TRBV5-4; the D is unclear. Trimming cost V 4 bases and J 1 base, with 7 bases left between them. The CDR3 runs 13 residues. Germline assignment: CDR1 SGHNT and CDR2 YYREEE (reference sequence). DNA of the CDR3: TGTGCCAGCAGCATCGCCGGCACAGATACGCAGTATTTT. This sequence encodes CASSIAGTDTQYF.

Details on this clonotype: Germline is not matched at one junction end, which may reflect a read error. The chain recombines TRBV12-3 or TRBV12-4 with TRBJ2-3, with a possible D match to TRBD1 (6 bases). The CDR3 has 12 residues. The CDR3 DNA sequence: TGTGCCAGCGGGGTCAGGACAGATACGCAGTGTTTT. Translated, it gives CASGVRTDTQCF.

A few counts support this clonotype. The chain recombines TRBV2 with TRBJ2-3, with D unclear. Germline CDR1 SNHLY, CDR2 FYNNEI. V was shortened by 8 bases and J by 7 bases, with 10 bases between the two germline ends. CDR3 length: 11 amino acids. The CDR3 spells CASALGYTQYF. Here the CDR3 DNA reads TGTGCCAGCGCGTTGGGTTATACGCAGTATTTT.

This clonotype was counted between two and nine times. The chain links TRBV11-3 to TRBJ1-1, with D unclear. Deletions cut 0 bases from V and 6 bases from J, with 14 bases between. This CDR3 contains 15 residues. Germline V gives CDR1 SGHNT, CDR2 YENEEA. The CDR3 here is CASSLDSLPGAEAFF. In DNA form, the CDR3 reads TGTGCCAGCAGCTTAGATTCATTGCCTGGGGCTGAAGCTTTCTTT.

In this sample, this clonotype turned up a few times. The rearrangement joins TRBV14 to TRBJ2-3; the match to TRBD1 covers 11 bases. The CDR3 has 18 amino acids. CDR1 and CDR2 from the germline V gene are SGHDN and FVKESK. Trimming removed 4 bases from V and 1 base from J; junction bases left unmatched: 10. The CDR3 loop is CASSRTGTGGFGTDTQYF. CDR3 in DNA: TGTGCCAGCAGCCGAACCGGGACAGGGGGATTCGGCACAGATACGCAGTATTTT.

The rearrangement links TRBV19 to TRBJ2-1; 9 bases fit TRBD1. V lost 5 bases to trimming and J lost 7 bases; unmatched junction nucleotides: 9. The CDR3 length is 15 residues. Germline CDR1 and CDR2: LNHDA and SQIVND (reference sequence). CDR3 in amino acids: CASSGRDRVVNEQFF. CDR3 DNA: TGTGCCAGTAGTGGCCGGGACAGGGTCGTAAATGAGCAGTTCTTC. The whole variable domain, remainder taken from reference TRBV19 and TRBJ2-1, is DGGITQSPKYLFRKEGQNVTLSCEQNLNHDAMYWYRQDPGQGLRLIYYSQIVNDFQKGDIAEGYSVSREKKESFPLTVTSAQKNPTAFYLCASSGRDRVVNEQFFGPGTRLTVL.